This T cell receptor beta chain was captured by sequencing in a study of early T cells in non-severe SARS-CoV-2 infection. The wider study: Sequencing of unsorted whole blood was done on bulk RNA, leaving chains unpaired. Study outcomes and limitations: VDJdb matching favored anti-spike CD8 responses, missing private and CD4 specificities.

Germline values: CDR1 SGHNT, CDR2 YYREEE (reference sequence). V lost 2 bases to trimming and J lost 4 bases; unmatched junction nucleotides: 4. There are 16 residues in the CDR3. The TCR library protocol attached unique molecular identifiers to the individual cDNA molecules. MiXCR was run by TCRdb on the 5' RACE reads, yielding one entry per CDR3 protein. The sample has about 46,000 distinct CDR3 sequences, approximately 9% seen once. In regard to this clonotype: Its antigen is still unknown.

Sequencing used whole blood, obtained at baseline. The chain uses TRBV5-4 and TRBJ2-3; 13 bases agree with TRBD2. The sequence was collected from an adult who was a healthcare worker with PCR-confirmed SARS-CoV-2 infection or an uninfected control (not recorded which). CDR3 sequence: CASSLGLAGEPDTQYF. The CDR3 nucleotides read TGTGCCAGCAGCTTAGGACTAGCGGGAGAACCAGATACGCAGTATTTT.